The 29 T cell receptor beta chains below all came from one sample that was sequenced in a study of T-cell reconstitution after alpha-beta-depleted transplantation in children. It was with unique molecular identifiers that the TCRbeta library was prepared. MiXCR, run by TCRdb on the PCR reads, gives a single entry per CDR3 protein. The top ten clones hold approximately 3% of a sample with nearly 550,000 distinct CDR3 sequences, 18% of them seen once. The material was PBMCs from the stem cell graft donor, obtained from the stem cell graft. The receptors derive from a human donor who donated a stem cell graft to a child with acute lymphoblastic leukemia.

This clonotype was counted a few times. The CDR3 is CASSQDLRTANNSPLHF. The CDR3 DNA follows: TGTGCCAGCAGCCAAGACCTTCGGACAGCGAATAATTCACCCCTCCACTTT. The rearrangement uses TRBV7-9 and TRBJ1-6; D might be TRBD1 (6 bases). CDR3 length: 17 residues. The germline CDR1 and CDR2 sequences are SEHNR and FQNEAQ (reference sequence). The V and J ends lost 5 bases and 5 bases respectively, with 19 bases between them.

The gene calls are TRBV29-1 and TRBJ2-7; 14 bases fit TRBD2. V lost 1 base to trimming and J lost 2 bases; unmatched junction nucleotides: 10. CDR3 size: 18 residues. CDR1 is SQVTM and CDR2 is ANQGSEA in the germline V gene. CDR3 protein: CSVEGTGLAGDGAYEQYF. CDR3 in DNA: TGCAGCGTTGAAGGGACGGGACTAGCGGGAGATGGGGCCTACGAGCAGTACTTC.

For the CDR3, the DNA is TGTGCCAGCAGTTTAAGCCAGAACAATGAGCAGTTCTTC. This translates into CASSLSQNNEQFF. This chain uses TRBV27 with TRBJ2-1, with D unclear. CDR1 is MNHEY and CDR2 is SMNVEV in the germline V gene (reference sequence). The CDR3 runs to 13 residues. Trimming took 2 bases from V and 5 from J, leaving 7 bases between them.

This clonotype has a handful of counts. The chain has TRBV15 and TRBJ2-2; 12 bases line up with TRBD1. The CDR3 contains 16 residues. The J segment lost 5 bases and the V segment lost 4 bases, leaving 5 bases of the junction unmatched. The germline CDR1 and CDR2 sequences are LNHNV and YYDKDF (reference sequence). The CDR3 bases are TGTGCCACCAGCACCGGGACAGGGGGCTTTACCGGGGAGCTGTTTTTT. This encodes CATSTGTGGFTGELFF.

The chain links TRBV12-3 or TRBV12-4 to TRBJ2-7; D is uncertain. The CDR3 has 14 amino acids. The V gene lost 6 bases and the J gene lost 2 bases, with 14 bases spanning the gap. The CDR3 loop reads CASSRQHGAYEQYF. In nucleotides, the CDR3 is TGTGCCAGCAGCCGTCAACACGGAGCCTACGAGCAGTACTTC.

The CDR3 loop reads CASSLVSGDNEQFF. In DNA form, the CDR3 reads TGTGCCAGCAGCTTAGTCAGCGGTGACAATGAGCAGTTCTTC. This rearrangement joins TRBV11-2 to TRBJ2-1; a possible D gene is TRBD2 (5 bases). Germline V CDR1 and CDR2: SGHAT, FQNNGV. This CDR3 has 14 amino acids. Trimming took 1 base from V and 5 from J, leaving 9 bases between them. The full variable domain, its missing parts supplied by reference TRBV11-2 and TRBJ2-1, is EAGVAQSPRYKIIEKRQSVAFWCNPISGHATLYWYQQILGQGPKLLIQFQNNGVVDDSQLPKDRFSAERLKGVDSTLKIQPAKLEDSAVYLCASSLVSGDNEQFFGPGTRLTVL.

This clonotype was counted only a few times. The CDR3 reads CSARDMRRQPQHF. CDR3 nucleotide sequence: TGCAGTGCTAGAGATATGAGGAGACAGCCCCAGCATTTT. The chain couples TRBV20-1 to TRBJ1-5; no definite D call. Per the germline V gene, CDR1 is DFQATT and CDR2 is SNEGSKA (reference sequence). The CDR3 runs to 13 residues. V gave up 0 bases and J gave up 7 bases, with 10 bases separating them.

The chain couples TRBV27 to TRBJ1-5, with 8 bases lining up with TRBD1. V was clipped by 7 bases and J by 4 bases; unmatched bases: 6. The germline gives CDR1 MNHEY, CDR2 SMNVEV (reference sequence). The CDR3 totals 14 residues. The CDR3 DNA is TGTGCCAGCACCCCTGGACAGGGTAATCAGCCCCAGCATTTT. It yields the protein CASTPGQGNQPQHF.

This clonotype was recorded at least ten times. The rearrangement links TRBV6-1 to TRBJ1-1, with D maybe TRBD1 (6 bases). Trimming shortened V by 6 bases and J by 0 bases, and 8 bases separated the two germline ends. The CDR3 loop spans 13 amino acids. CDR1 and CDR2 from the germline V gene are MNHNS and SASEGT. The DNA of the CDR3 is TGTGCCAGCAGAGGGGGAATGAACACTGAAGCTTTCTTT. This translates into CASRGGMNTEAFF.

The chain carries TRBV15 and TRBJ2-5; D uncertain. Germline lookup yields CDR1 LNHNV and CDR2 YYDKDF (reference sequence). The CDR3 is made up of 14 amino acids. Between the trimmed V and J ends, which lost 6 bases and 2 bases, there was a span of 13 bases. The CDR3 sequence is CATSRVWGQETQYF. CDR3 in DNA: TGTGCCACCAGTCGGGTGTGGGGACAAGAGACCCAGTACTTC.

V gene TRBV5-1 combines with J gene TRBJ1-2; 7 bases are shared with TRBD1. The CDR3 consists of 14 residues. J gave up 2 bases and V 6 bases, and 7 bases lay outside the gene matches. The germline V gene encodes CDR1 SGHRS and CDR2 YFSETQ. The CDR3 region has the DNA TGCGCCAGCAACTACAGGACAGGCAACTATGGCTACACCTTC. Translation: CASNYRTGNYGYTF.

Only a few counts were recorded for this clonotype. The chain uses TRBV5-1 and TRBJ1-1; 9 positions agree with TRBD1. The CDR3 loop spans 12 amino acids. Losses at the gene ends were 4 bases for V and 11 bases for J; bases not matched to a gene: 6. The germline V gene encodes CDR1 SGHRS and CDR2 YFSETQ. DNA of the CDR3: TGCGCCAGCAGCCCGGGACAGGGAGGGGCTTTCTTT. Its protein product is CASSPGQGGAFF.

J is TRBJ1-1 and V is TRBV5-1, with 8 bases lining up with TRBD1. The V and J ends lost 4 bases and 4 bases, in that order; junction bases with no gene match: 3. The germline gives CDR1 SGHRS, CDR2 YFSETQ. CDR3 length: 13 amino acids. This chain's CDR3 is CASSRQGTTEAFF. The DNA of the CDR3 is TGCGCCAGCAGCCGACAGGGGACCACTGAAGCTTTCTTT.

This clonotype has a handful of counts. The chain combines TRBV7-4 with TRBJ2-1; the D gene is possibly TRBD2 (6 bases). The germline V and J ends were trimmed by 1 base and 7 bases, with 17 bases remaining between them. This CDR3 has 16 amino acids. Germline V gives CDR1 SGHVT, CDR2 SQSDAQ. The CDR3 here is CASSLVKAGFGNEQFF. In DNA, the CDR3 is TGTGCCAGCAGCTTAGTAAAGGCGGGATTTGGTAATGAGCAGTTCTTC.

This clonotype has a handful of counts. The CDR3 bases are TGTGCCAGTCTAGCGGTTTACCAAGAGACCCAGTACTTC. Translation: CASLAVYQETQYF. This rearrangement joins TRBV6-1 to TRBJ2-5; TRBD2 aligns across 7 bases. V lost 9 bases to trimming and J lost 0 bases; unmatched junction nucleotides: 4. CDR1 is MNHNS, CDR2 SASEGT, per germline. The CDR3 sequence is 13 residues long.

This clonotype was observed a handful of times. The genes are TRBV20-1 and TRBJ2-7, with unresolved D. Looked up from germline, CDR1 is DFQATT and CDR2 is SNEGSKA (reference sequence). V gave up 2 bases and J gave up 1 base, with 9 bases separating them. The CDR3 runs to 13 residues. This CDR3 reads CSARHVESYEQYF. In DNA, the CDR3 is TGCAGTGCTAGACATGTGGAGTCCTACGAGCAGTACTTC.

The chain recombines TRBV5-6 with TRBJ2-1, with D unclear. This CDR3 has 13 residues. The ends were cut back, 3 bases at V and 9 bases at J, with 13 bases in the middle. CDR1 and CDR2 (germline): SGHDT, YYEEEE. In DNA, the CDR3 is TGTGCCAGCAGCTCGCGACAAGCGAGTGAGCAGTTCTTC. Translation: CASSSRQASEQFF.

This clonotype was recorded a few times. The chain uses TRBV7-3 and TRBJ2-7, with TRBD1 matching over 7 bases. The length of the CDR3 is 15 residues. The trim removed 4 bases at V and 4 bases at J, leaving 10 bases unmatched. Germline V lookup: CDR1 SGHTA, CDR2 FQGTGA. CDR3 nucleotides: TGTGCCAGCAGCTCCTTGGCAGGGGGAGTATACGAGCAGTACTTC. This codes for CASSSLAGGVYEQYF.

This clonotype has just a few counts. The J gene is TRBJ2-1, the V gene TRBV29-1; 12 positions agree with TRBD2. From germline, CDR1 is SQVTM and CDR2 ANQGSEA. Unmatched junction bases numbered 3, after V lost 6 bases and J lost 0 bases. This CDR3 has 15 amino acids. The CDR3 DNA sequence: TGCAGCGTCGGACTAGCGGGAAGCTCCTACAATGAGCAGTTCTTC. It codes for CSVGLAGSSYNEQFF.

The sample holds a few counts of this clonotype. This rearrangement joins TRBV5-1 to TRBJ2-3, with D unclear. Trimming pared 3 bases from V and 2 bases from J, leaving 13 bases between. CDR1 and CDR2 from the germline V gene are SGHRS and YFSETQ. The CDR3 loop spans 15 amino acids. The CDR3 nucleotides are TGCGCCAGCAGCTCAACGGCGGTCCCCACAGATACGCAGTATTTT. Translated: CASSSTAVPTDTQYF.

The chain carries TRBV29-1 and TRBJ1-2; 8 bases align to TRBD1. Looked up from germline, CDR1 is SQVTM and CDR2 is ANQGSEA. The CDR3 contains 12 residues. V shed 7 bases, J shed 6 bases, and the junction held 7 bases outside the gene matches. The CDR3 here is CSAYHRGDGYTF. The CDR3 DNA follows: TGCAGCGCCTACCACAGGGGGGATGGCTACACCTTC.

The chain carries TRBV24-1 and TRBJ2-1; D is uncertain. This CDR3 is 15 amino acids long. Germline V lookup: CDR1 KGHDR, CDR2 SFDVKD. Trimming stripped 3 bases from V and 4 bases from J, with 12 bases between. This chain's CDR3 is CATSDPSGFYNEQFF. CDR3 in DNA: TGTGCCACCAGTGATCCATCCGGGTTTTACAATGAGCAGTTCTTC.

The chain joins TRBV27 to TRBJ2-2; D perhaps matches TRBD1 (6 bases). There are 14 residues in the CDR3. CDR1 MNHEY and CDR2 SMNVEV come from the germline V gene (reference sequence). Trimming took off 6 bases at V and 9 bases at J, with 17 bases between the two ends. The CDR3 bases are TGTGCCAGCAGCTGGGGGCACAGGGCTCGGGAGCTGTTTTTT. Amino acids: CASSWGHRARELFF.

V and J are TRBV29-1 and TRBJ2-3; D is unresolved. Germline V CDR1 and CDR2: SQVTM, ANQGSEA. The ends were cut back, 4 bases at V and 2 bases at J, with 4 bases in the middle. The CDR3 contains 11 residues. The DNA for the CDR3 is TGCAGCGTTGCCATCACAGATACGCAGTATTTT. The encoded protein is CSVAITDTQYF.

The gene calls are TRBV7-9 and TRBJ1-1; possibly TRBD1 for D (5 bases). This CDR3 comprises 13 residues. From germline, CDR1 is SEHNR and CDR2 FQNEAQ (reference sequence). Trimming stripped 5 bases from V and 7 bases from J, with 14 bases between. The CDR3 reads CASSLTAALEAFF. The CDR3 DNA sequence: TGTGCCAGCAGCCTGACAGCGGCCCTTGAAGCTTTCTTT.

This clonotype has a handful of counts. The chain carries TRBV2 and TRBJ2-7; the match to TRBD2 covers 15 bases. Germline V lookup: CDR1 SNHLY, CDR2 FYNNEI. The CDR3 has 18 residues. V trimming: 3 bases; J trimming: 4 bases; junction bases outside the gene matches: 10. Here the CDR3 DNA reads TGTGCCAGCAGTGAGCAGGGATCAGGGACTAGCGGGAGGTACGAGCAGTACTTC. Its translation is CASSEQGSGTSGRYEQYF. Full variable domain (remainder filled in from reference TRBV2 and TRBJ2-7): EPEVTQTPSHQVTQMGQEVILRCVPISNHLYFYWYRQILGQKVEFLVSFYNNEISEKSEIFDDQFSVERPDGSNFTLKIRSTKLEDSAMYFCASSEQGSGTSGRYEQYFGPGTRLTVT.

A few counts support this clonotype. The chain links TRBV18 to TRBJ2-7; 8 positions match TRBD1. J gave up 3 bases and V 6 bases, and 13 bases lay outside the gene matches. The germline gives CDR1 KGHSH, CDR2 LQKENI. The CDR3 runs 16 residues. DNA for the CDR3: TGTGCCAGCTCGCCCTCAACCGGACAGGGATTCTACGAGCAGTACTTC. Its translation: CASSPSTGQGFYEQYF. The full variable domain, with the rest looked up from reference TRBV18 and TRBJ2-7, is NAGVMQNPRHLVRRRGQEARLRCSPMKGHSHVYWYRQLPEEGLKFMVYLQKENIIDESGMPKERFSAEFPKEGPSILRIQQVVRGDSAAYFCASSPSTGQGFYEQYFGPGTRLTVT.

The chain recombines TRBV12-3 or TRBV12-4 with TRBJ1-4, with D tentatively TRBD1 (6 bases). This CDR3 has 14 residues. V was trimmed by 4 bases and J by 8 bases, leaving 14 bases between them. CDR3 nucleotide sequence: TGTGCCAGCAGTTACAGATCAGGGGACGAAAAACTGTTTTTT. Translating it yields CASSYRSGDEKLFF.

There are many counts of this clonotype. The genes are TRBV27 and TRBJ2-7; D call uncertain. This CDR3 region has 14 residues. Germline loops: CDR1 MNHEY, CDR2 SMNVEV (reference sequence). With 3 bases removed from V and 3 bases from J, the gap between germline ends came to 12 bases. In DNA form, the CDR3 reads TGTGCCAGCAGTTTCAGAGGAGCTAGCTACGAGCAGTACTTC. Amino acid sequence: CASSFRGASYEQYF.